This T cell receptor (beta chain) is drawn from a study of T-cell reconstitution after alpha-beta-depleted transplantation in children listed by TCRdb under 2016. Background on the whole study: T-cell immune reconstitution after TCRalphabeta/CD19-depleted allogeneic hematopoietic cell transplantation in children was quantitatively tracked in the study by means of TCR repertoire profiling.

As for this clonotype: Its binding antigen is unknown. Per-nucleotide qualities are absent, and no much larger clonotype sits a single base away.

Library preparation used PCR. Data came from an Illumina HiSeq 2500. TCR library preparation used molecular barcoding, with unique molecular identifiers applied to normalize quantification of the TCRbeta repertoire. TCRdb ran its own pipeline on the public reads, namely fastp trimming at Q25 and MiXCR clone calling, and kept in-frame beta chains. CDR3 protein duplicates are merged, each entry listing the most common genes and DNA. The sample yields around 370,000 distinct CDR3 sequences; about 16% were counted once. Together, the top ten hold 35% to 50% of the sample. General findings and caveats noted by the study authors: Over subsequent months, a decline in hyperexpanded clone frequencies was noted, and after one year, T-cell counts and TCRbeta diversity were mostly ascribed to newly produced T cells. About two months after transplant, the apparently early recovery of alphabetaT-cell counts reportedly depended on just several hundred clones that had expanded rapidly and came from non-depleted graft cells. In some patients, the high TCRbeta diversity seen at day 60 was put down to recipient T cells and intrathymic progenitors that had survived conditioning.

The treatment or condition label on this specimen signifies: allogeneic hematopoietic cell transplantation with graft depleted of TCRalphabeta T cells and CD19 B cells. Transplant recipients were children who received TCRalphabeta/CD19-depleted allogeneic hematopoietic cell grafts. The junction carries 26 bases between V and J, which are trimmed by 1 base and 10 bases respectively. The CDR3 goes from the cysteine to the phenylalanine over 18 residues. Only the CDR3 DNA stays, 54 bases, in frame from base 1. From a lookup of the germline V gene, CDR1 and CDR2 are SGHAT and FQNNGV. Recombination linked TRBV11-2 to TRBJ2-1; the D gene could be TRBD1 or TRBD2, each one agreeing over 5 bases. The material sequenced was PBMCs, mostly from graft donor cells, taken 360 days after TCRalphabeta/CD19-depleted stem cell transplant. The TCR sequence derives from a male patient between 2 and 15 years old who had a stem cell transplant for acute lymphoblastic leukemia, so the T cells may come from the graft donor. The CDR3 loop reads CASSLGDRPPLAPTEQFF. The nucleotide sequence reads TGTGCCAGCAGCTTAGGGGACCGGCCCCCCTTGGCCCCGACAGAGCAGTTCTTC.